This T cell receptor beta chain came from a study of T-cell memory formation after mild COVID-19. TCRdb reprocessed the 5' RACE reads via MiXCR and lists one record per CDR3 protein. The sample lists some 97,000 distinct CDR3 sequences; approximately 10% were seen once. This clonotype occurred a few times. The germline gives CDR1 ENHRY, CDR2 SYGVKD. V trimming: 3 bases; J trimming: 8 bases; junction bases outside the gene matches: 9. The CDR3 totals 15 residues. This sequence joins TRBV10-3 and TRBJ2-1; 8 nucleotides align to TRBD1. This sequence was found in a man aged 18 to 29 who had mild COVID-19 (a few samples of this study predate the infection). Cell type and time point are not known. The sequenced material came from PBMCs or a T cell subset sorted from them (not recorded which). CDR3 nucleotide sequence: TGTGCCATCAGTGAACGAACACAGGGGGGTGATGAGCAGTTCTTC. It encodes CAISERTQGGDEQFF.